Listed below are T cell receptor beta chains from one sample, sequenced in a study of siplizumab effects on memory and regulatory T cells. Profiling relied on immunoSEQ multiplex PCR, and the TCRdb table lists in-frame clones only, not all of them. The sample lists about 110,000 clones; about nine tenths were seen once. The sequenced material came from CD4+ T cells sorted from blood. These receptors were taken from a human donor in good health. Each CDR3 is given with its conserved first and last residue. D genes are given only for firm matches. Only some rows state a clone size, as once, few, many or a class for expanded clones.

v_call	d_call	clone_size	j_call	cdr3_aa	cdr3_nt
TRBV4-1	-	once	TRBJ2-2	CASSQGRSRTNTGELFF	TGCGCCAGCAGCCAAGGTCGTAGCAGAACGAACACCGGGGAGCTGTTTTTT
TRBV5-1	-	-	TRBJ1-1	CASSLAYRDGRTEAFF	TGCGCCAGCAGCTTGGCCTACCGGGACGGGAGGACTGAAGCTTTCTTT
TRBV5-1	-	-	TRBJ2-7	CASSLSLTSYEQYF	TGCGCCAGCAGCTTGTCCTTGACCTCCTACGAGCAGTACTTC
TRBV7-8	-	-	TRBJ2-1	CASSTQGSSYNEQFF	TGTGCCAGCAGCACCCAGGGGTCCTCCTACAATGAGCAGTTCTTC
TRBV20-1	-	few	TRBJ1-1	CSAPPGTEAFF	TGCAGTGCTCCTCCTGGAACTGAAGCTTTCTTT
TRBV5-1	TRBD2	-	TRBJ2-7	CASSTGTSGTYEQYF	TGCGCCAGCAGCACCGGGACTAGCGGGACCTACGAGCAGTACTTC
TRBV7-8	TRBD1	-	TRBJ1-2	CASSPSFGQGSGYTF	TGTGCCAGCAGCCCTTCTTTCGGACAGGGGTCTGGCTACACCTTC
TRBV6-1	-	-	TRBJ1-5	CASNGGSNQPQHF	TGTGCCAGCAATGGGGGTAGCAATCAGCCCCAGCATTTT
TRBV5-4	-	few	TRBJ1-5	CASSLGDQPQHF	TGTGCCAGCAGCTTGGGCGATCAGCCCCAGCATTTT
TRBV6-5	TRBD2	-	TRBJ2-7	CASSYSAGDSYEQYF	TGTGCCAGCAGTTACTCTGCGGGGGACTCCTACGAGCAGTACTTC
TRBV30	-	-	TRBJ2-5	CAWTTQETQYF	TGTGCCTGGACCACCCAAGAGACCCAGTACTTC
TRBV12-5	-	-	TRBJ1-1	CASGLVLGRDTEAFF	TGTGCTAGTGGTTTGGTACTGGGCAGGGACACTGAAGCTTTCTTT
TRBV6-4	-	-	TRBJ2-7	CASSFLLQGRGSEQYF	TGTGCCAGCAGTTTCCTTTTGCAGGGGCGGGGGTCCGAGCAGTACTTC
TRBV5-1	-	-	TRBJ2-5	CASSLEPGPQETQYF	TGCGCCAGCAGCTTGGAGCCGGGACCCCAAGAGACCCAGTACTTC
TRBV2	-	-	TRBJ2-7	CASNQQGPYEQYF	TGTGCCAGCAACCAACAGGGACCCTACGAGCAGTACTTC
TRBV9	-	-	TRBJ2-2	CASSALPGAELFF	TGTGCCAGCAGCGCCTTACCGGGGGCGGAGCTGTTTTTT
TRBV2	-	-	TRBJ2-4	CASSLSPDGTKNIQYF	TGTGCCAGCAGTCTTAGTCCCGATGGGACCAAAAACATTCAGTACTTC
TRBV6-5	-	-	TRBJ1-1	CASSSQGPNTEAFF	TGTGCCAGCAGTTCACAGGGCCCGAACACTGAAGCTTTCTTT
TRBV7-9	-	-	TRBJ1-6	CASSSRGGLNSPLHF	TGTGCCAGCAGCTCTAGAGGGGGGCTGAATTCACCCCTCCACTTT
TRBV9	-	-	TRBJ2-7	CASSATSEIVEQYF	TGTGCCAGCAGCGCTACTAGTGAGATTGTGGAGCAGTACTTC
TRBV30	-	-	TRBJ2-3	CAWRDGGSHTDTQYF	TGTGCCTGGAGAGATGGGGGCTCCCACACAGATACGCAGTATTTT
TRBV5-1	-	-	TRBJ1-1	CASSLQGQNTEAFF	TGCGCCAGCAGCTTACAGGGCCAGAACACTGAAGCTTTCTTT
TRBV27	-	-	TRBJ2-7	CASSFRGIDEQYF	TGTGCCAGCAGTTTTCGGGGTATTGACGAGCAGTACTTC
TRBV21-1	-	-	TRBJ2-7	CASSKKTSGAPTEQYF	TGTGCCAGCAGCAAAAAGACTAGCGGGGCCCCTACGGAGCAGTACTTC
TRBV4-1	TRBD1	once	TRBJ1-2	CASSQGTGARGYTF	TGCGCCAGCAGCCAAGGTACAGGGGCTCGCGGCTACACCTTC
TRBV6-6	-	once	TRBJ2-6	CASTPAGANVLTF	TGTGCCAGCACCCCCGCTGGGGCCAACGTCCTGACTTTC
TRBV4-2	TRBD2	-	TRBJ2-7	CASSQLSRMAGGYEQYF	TGTGCCAGCAGCCAGCTCTCCAGGATGGCGGGAGGCTACGAGCAGTACTTC
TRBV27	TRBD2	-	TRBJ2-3	CASQPRRERSTDTQYF	TGTGCCAGCCAACCGAGGCGGGAGAGGAGCACAGATACGCAGTATTTT
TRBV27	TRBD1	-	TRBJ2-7	CASSLLSGGKYEQYF	TGTGCCAGCAGTTTACTCTCAGGGGGCAAATACGAGCAGTACTTC
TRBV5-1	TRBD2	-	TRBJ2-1	CASSLAAGAVNEQFF	TGCGCCAGCAGCTTGGCTGCGGGAGCTGTCAATGAGCAGTTCTTC
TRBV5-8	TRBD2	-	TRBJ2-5	CASSLTGTSGGNQETQYF	TGTGCCAGCAGCTTGACCGGGACTAGCGGGGGCAATCAAGAGACCCAGTACTTC
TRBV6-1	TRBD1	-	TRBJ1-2	CASLDRAYNYGYTF	TGTGCCAGCCTAGACAGGGCCTATAACTATGGCTACACCTTC
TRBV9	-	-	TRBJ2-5	CASSVAGARETQYF	TGTGCCAGCAGCGTAGCTGGAGCTAGAGAGACCCAGTACTTC
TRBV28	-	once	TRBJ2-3	CASSLEGGPDTQYF	TGTGCCAGCAGTTTAGAGGGCGGCCCAGATACGCAGTATTTT
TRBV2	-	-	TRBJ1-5	CASSYTGSNQPQHF	TGTGCCAGCAGCTATACAGGTAGCAATCAGCCCCAGCATTTT
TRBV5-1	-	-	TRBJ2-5	CASSGVGGQETQYF	TGCGCCAGCAGCGGGGTTGGGGGTCAAGAGACCCAGTACTTC
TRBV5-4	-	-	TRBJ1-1	CASSLSGSMNTEAFF	TGTGCCAGCAGCTTGTCTGGCAGCATGAACACTGAAGCTTTCTTT
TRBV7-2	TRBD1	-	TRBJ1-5	CASSLYGDSRQPQHF	TGTGCCAGCAGCTTATACGGGGACAGCCGGCAGCCCCAGCATTTT
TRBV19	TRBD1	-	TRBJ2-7	CASSTSTGAYEQYF	TGTGCCAGTAGTACCTCGACAGGGGCCTACGAGCAGTACTTC
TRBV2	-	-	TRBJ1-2	CASSARDRYHYGYTF	TGTGCCAGCAGCGCCCGGGACCGCTATCACTATGGCTACACCTTC
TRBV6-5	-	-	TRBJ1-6	CASSLGRNNSPLHF	TGTGCCAGCAGCCTCGGACGGAATAATTCACCCCTCCACTTT
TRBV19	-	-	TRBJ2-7	CASSIDWKGSDSYEQYF	TGTGCCAGTAGTATTGATTGGAAAGGGAGTGACTCCTACGAGCAGTACTTC
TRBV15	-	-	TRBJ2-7	CATSRDRGYEQYF	TGTGCCACCAGCAGAGATAGGGGCTACGAGCAGTACTTC
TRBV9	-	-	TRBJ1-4	CASSVEPAQEKLFF	TGTGCCAGCAGCGTCGAGCCGGCTCAAGAAAAACTGTTTTTT
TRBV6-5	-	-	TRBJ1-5	CASSGGFGQPQHF	TGTGCCAGCAGTGGGGGGTTTGGTCAGCCCCAGCATTTT
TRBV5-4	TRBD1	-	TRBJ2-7	CASSSGQGASEQYF	TGTGCCAGCAGCTCGGGACAGGGGGCCTCCGAGCAGTACTTC
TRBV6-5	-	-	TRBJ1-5	CASSPNSDHQPQHF	TGTGCCAGCAGCCCTAATTCGGACCATCAGCCCCAGCATTTT
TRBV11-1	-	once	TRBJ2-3	CASNPRGDTQYF	TGTGCCAGCAACCCCAGGGGTGATACGCAGTATTTT
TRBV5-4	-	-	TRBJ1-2	CASSLGGAYGYTF	TGTGCCAGCAGCTTGGGGGGGGCTTATGGCTACACCTTC
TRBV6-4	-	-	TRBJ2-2	CASSDTFTGELFF	TGTGCCAGCAGTGACACTTTCACCGGGGAGCTGTTTTTT
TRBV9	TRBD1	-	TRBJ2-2	CASSARGGQGNTGELFF	TGTGCCAGCAGCGCCAGAGGGGGACAGGGGAACACCGGGGAGCTGTTTTTT
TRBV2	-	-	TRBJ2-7	CASGGLRGGEQYF	TGTGCCAGCGGGGGGCTGCGGGGCGGGGAGCAGTACTTC
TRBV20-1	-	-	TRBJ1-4	CSTRQNEKLFF	TGCAGCACCCGGCAGAATGAAAAACTGTTTTTT